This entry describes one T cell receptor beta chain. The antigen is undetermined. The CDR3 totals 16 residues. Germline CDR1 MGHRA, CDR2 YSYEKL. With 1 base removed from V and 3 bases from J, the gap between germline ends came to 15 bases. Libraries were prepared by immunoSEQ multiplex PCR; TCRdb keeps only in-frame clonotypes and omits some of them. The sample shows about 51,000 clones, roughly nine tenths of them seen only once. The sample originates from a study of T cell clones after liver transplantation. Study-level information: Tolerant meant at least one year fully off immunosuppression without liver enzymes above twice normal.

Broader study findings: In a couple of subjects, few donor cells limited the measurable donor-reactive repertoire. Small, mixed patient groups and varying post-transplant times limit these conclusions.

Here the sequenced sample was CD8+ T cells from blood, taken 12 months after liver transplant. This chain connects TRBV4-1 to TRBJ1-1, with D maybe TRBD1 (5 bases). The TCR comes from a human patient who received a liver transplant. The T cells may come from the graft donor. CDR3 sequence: CASSQGGEIEDTEAFF. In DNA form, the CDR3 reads TGCGCCAGCAGCCAAGGAGGGGAAATCGAGGACACTGAAGCTTTCTTT.